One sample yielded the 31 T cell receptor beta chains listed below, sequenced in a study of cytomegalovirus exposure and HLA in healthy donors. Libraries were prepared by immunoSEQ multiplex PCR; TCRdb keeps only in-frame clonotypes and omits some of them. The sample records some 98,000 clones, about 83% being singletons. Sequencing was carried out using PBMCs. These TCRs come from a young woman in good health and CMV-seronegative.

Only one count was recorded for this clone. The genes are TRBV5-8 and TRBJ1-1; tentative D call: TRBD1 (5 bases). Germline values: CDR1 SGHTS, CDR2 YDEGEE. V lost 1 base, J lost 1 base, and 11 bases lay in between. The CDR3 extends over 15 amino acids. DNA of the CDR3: TGTGCCAGCAGCTTGTGGGGTCAGGGGAACACTGAAGCTTTCTTT. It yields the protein CASSLWGQGNTEAFF.

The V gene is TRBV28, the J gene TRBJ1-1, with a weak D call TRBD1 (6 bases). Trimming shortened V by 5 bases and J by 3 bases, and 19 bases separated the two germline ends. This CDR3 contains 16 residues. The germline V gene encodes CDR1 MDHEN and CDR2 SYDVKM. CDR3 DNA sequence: TGTGCCAGCAGTCCCAATAACAGGGAAGAGGACACTGAAGCTTTCTTT. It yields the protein CASSPNNREEDTEAFF.

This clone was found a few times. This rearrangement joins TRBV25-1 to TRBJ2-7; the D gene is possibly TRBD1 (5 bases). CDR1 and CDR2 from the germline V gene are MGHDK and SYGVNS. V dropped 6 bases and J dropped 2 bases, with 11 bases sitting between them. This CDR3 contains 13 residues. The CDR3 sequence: CASRSPGPYEQYF. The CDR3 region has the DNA TGTGCCAGCAGGTCACCAGGGCCCTACGAGCAGTACTTC.

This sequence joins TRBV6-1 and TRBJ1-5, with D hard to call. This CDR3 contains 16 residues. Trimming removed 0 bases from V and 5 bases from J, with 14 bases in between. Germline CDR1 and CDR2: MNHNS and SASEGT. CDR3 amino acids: CASSEAPVSTDQPQHF. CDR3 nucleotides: TGTGCCAGCAGTGAAGCGCCTGTTTCTACGGATCAGCCCCAGCATTTT.

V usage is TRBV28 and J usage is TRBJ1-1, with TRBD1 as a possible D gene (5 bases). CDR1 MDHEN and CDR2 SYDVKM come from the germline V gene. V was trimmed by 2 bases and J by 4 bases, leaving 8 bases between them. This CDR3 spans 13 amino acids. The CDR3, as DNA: TGTGCCAGCAGTTTACGACAGCTCACTGAAGCTTTCTTT. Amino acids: CASSLRQLTEAFF. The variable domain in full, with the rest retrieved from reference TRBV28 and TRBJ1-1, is DVKVTQSSRYLVKRTGEKVFLECVQDMDHENMFWYRQDPGLGLRLIYFSYDVKMKEKGDIPEGYSVSREKKERFSLILESASTNQTSMYLCASSLRQLTEAFFGQGTRLTVV.

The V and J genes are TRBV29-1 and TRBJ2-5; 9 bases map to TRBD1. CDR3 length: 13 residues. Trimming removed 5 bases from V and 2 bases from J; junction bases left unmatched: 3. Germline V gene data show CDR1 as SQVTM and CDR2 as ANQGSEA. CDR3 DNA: TGCAGCGTTTCCGGACAGGGGCAAGAGACCCAGTACTTC. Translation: CSVSGQGQETQYF.

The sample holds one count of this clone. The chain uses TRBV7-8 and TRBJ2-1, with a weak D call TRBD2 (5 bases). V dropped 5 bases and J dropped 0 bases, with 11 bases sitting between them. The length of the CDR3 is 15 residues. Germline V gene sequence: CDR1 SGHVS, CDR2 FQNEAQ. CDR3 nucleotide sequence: TGTGCCAGCAGCGGGCGACTATACTCCTACAATGAGCAGTTCTTC. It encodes CASSGRLYSYNEQFF.

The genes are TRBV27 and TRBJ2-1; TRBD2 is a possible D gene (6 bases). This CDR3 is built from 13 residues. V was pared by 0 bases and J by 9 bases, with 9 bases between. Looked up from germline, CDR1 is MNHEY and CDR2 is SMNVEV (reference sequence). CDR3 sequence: CASSLSGGLEQFF. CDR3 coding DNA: TGTGCCAGCAGTTTATCAGGAGGGCTTGAGCAGTTCTTC.

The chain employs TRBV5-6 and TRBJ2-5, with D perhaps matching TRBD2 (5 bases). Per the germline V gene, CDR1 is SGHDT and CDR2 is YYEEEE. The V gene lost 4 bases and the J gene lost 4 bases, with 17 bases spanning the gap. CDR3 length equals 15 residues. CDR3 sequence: CASSAGPTPRETQYF. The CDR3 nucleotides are TGTGCCAGCAGCGCGGGCCCGACCCCCCGAGAGACCCAGTACTTC.

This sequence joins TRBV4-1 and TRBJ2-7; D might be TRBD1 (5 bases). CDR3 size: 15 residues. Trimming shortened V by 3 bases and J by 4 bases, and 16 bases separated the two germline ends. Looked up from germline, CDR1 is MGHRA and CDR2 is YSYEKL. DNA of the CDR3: TGCGCCAGCAGCCACATAGGCCGTAGGGGTTACGAGCAGTACTTC. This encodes CASSHIGRRGYEQYF.

The CDR3 region has the DNA TGTGCCAGCAGCCATTCTTGGAGACTAGCCTACGAGCAGTACTTC. Protein sequence: CASSHSWRLAYEQYF. V is TRBV11-2 and J is TRBJ2-7; D perhaps matches TRBD2 (6 bases). Per germline, CDR1 SGHAT and CDR2 FQNNGV. V shed 5 bases and J shed 2 bases, with 16 bases lying between them. This CDR3 is 15 amino acids long.

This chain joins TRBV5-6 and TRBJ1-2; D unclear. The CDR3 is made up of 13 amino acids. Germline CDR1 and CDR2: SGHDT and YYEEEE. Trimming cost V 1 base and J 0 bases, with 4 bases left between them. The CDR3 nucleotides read TGTGCCAGCAGCTTGCGAGCTAACTATGGCTACACCTTC. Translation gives CASSLRANYGYTF.

The CDR3 bases are TGTGCCAGCAGCGGCGCGGGACAGGGACTGAACACTGAAGCTTTCTTT. This translates into CASSGAGQGLNTEAFF. This chain links TRBV7-8 with TRBJ1-1; 9 positions agree with TRBD1. V was pared by 5 bases and J by 0 bases, with 7 bases of the junction left unmatched. This CDR3 region has 16 residues. The germline V gene has CDR1 SGHVS and CDR2 FQNEAQ.

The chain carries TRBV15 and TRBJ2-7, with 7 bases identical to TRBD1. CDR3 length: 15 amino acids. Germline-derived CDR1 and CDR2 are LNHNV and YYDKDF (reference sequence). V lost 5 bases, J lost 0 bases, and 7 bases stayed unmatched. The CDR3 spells CATSGPGQRSYEQYF. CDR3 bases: TGTGCCACCAGCGGGCCGGGACAGCGCTCCTACGAGCAGTACTTC. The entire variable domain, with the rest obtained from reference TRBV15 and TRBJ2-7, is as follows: DAMVIQNPRYQVTQFGKPVTLSCSQTLNHNVMYWYQQKSSQAPKLLFHYYDKDFNNEADTPDNFQSRRPNTSFCFLDIRSPGLGDTAMYLCATSGPGQRSYEQYFGPGTRLTVT.

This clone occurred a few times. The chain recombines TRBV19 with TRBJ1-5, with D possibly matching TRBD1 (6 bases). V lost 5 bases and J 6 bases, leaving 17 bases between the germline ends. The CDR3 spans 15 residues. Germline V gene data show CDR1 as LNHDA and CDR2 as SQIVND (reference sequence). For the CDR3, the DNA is TGTGCCAGTAGTTCACAGGGCCGGAGGAGTCAGCCCCAGCATTTT. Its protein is CASSSQGRRSQPQHF.

CDR3 sequence (DNA): TGTGCCAGCAGTTTAGTGGGACTAGCGGGATCCGAGCAGTACTTC. Encoded protein: CASSLVGLAGSEQYF. The chain has TRBV27 and TRBJ2-7; TRBD2 matches at 13 bases. The V segment lost 2 bases and the J segment 6 bases; nucleotides outside the gene matches: 4. The CDR3 is made up of 15 amino acids. CDR1 MNHEY and CDR2 SMNVEV come from the germline V gene (reference sequence).

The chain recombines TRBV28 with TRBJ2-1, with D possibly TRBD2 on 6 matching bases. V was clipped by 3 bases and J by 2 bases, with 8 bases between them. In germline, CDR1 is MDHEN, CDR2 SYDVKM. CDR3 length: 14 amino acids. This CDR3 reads CASSLAGTYNEQFF. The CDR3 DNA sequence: TGTGCCAGCAGTTTGGCGGGAACCTACAATGAGCAGTTCTTC.

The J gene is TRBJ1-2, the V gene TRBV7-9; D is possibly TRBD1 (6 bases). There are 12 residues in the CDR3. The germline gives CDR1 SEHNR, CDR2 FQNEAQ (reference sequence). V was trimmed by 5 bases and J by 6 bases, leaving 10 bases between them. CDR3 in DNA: TGTGCCAGCAGCCCGAGGGACAATGGCTACACCTTC. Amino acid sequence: CASSPRDNGYTF. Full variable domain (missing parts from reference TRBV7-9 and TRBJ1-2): DTGVSQNPRHKITKRGQNVTFRCDPISEHNRLYWYRQTLGQGPEFLTYFQNEAQLEKSRLLSDRFSAERPKGSFSTLEIQRTEQGDSAMYLCASSPRDNGYTFGSGTRLTVV.

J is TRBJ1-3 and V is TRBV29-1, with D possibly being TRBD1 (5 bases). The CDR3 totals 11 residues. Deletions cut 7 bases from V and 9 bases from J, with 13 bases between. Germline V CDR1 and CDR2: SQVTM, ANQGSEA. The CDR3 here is CSANGRGTIYF. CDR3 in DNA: TGCAGCGCAAACGGGAGGGGCACCATATATTTT.

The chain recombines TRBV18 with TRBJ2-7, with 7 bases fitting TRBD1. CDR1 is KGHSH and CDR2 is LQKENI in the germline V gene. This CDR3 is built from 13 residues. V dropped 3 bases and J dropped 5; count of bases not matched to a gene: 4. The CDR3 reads CASSPDGQDEQYF. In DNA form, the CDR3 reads TGTGCCAGCTCACCCGACGGACAGGACGAGCAGTACTTC.

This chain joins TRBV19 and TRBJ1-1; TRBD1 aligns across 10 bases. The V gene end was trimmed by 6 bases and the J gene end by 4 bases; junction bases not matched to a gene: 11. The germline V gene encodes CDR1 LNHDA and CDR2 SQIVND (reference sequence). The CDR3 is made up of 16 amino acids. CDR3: CASSGYRDRGSTEAFF. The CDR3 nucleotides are TGTGCCAGTAGCGGGTACCGGGACAGGGGATCCACTGAAGCTTTCTTT.

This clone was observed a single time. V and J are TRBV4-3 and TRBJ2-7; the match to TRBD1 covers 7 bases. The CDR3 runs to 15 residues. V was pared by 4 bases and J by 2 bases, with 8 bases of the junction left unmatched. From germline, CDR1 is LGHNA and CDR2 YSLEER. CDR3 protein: CASSLDRDGAYEQYF. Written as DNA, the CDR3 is TGCGCCAGCAGCCTTGACAGGGATGGGGCCTACGAGCAGTACTTC.

The DNA for the CDR3 is TGTGCCAGCAGGTACGGGACTAGCGACGAGACCCAGTACTTC. Translation: CASRYGTSDETQYF. This rearrangement joins TRBV2 to TRBJ2-5; TRBD2 agrees at 10 bases. The germline V gene encodes CDR1 SNHLY and CDR2 FYNNEI. After removal of 6 bases from V and 5 bases from J, the junction contained 6 bases not matched to a gene. The CDR3 covers 14 residues.

CDR3 in DNA: TGTGCCAGCAGTTACTCGATCGGAGGGCAGCCCCAGCATTTT. Amino acid sequence: CASSYSIGGQPQHF. The chain carries TRBV6-5 and TRBJ1-5; the D is unclear. Germline values: CDR1 MNHEY, CDR2 SVGAGI. The CDR3 runs 14 residues. V gave up 0 bases and J gave up 7 bases, with 10 bases separating them.

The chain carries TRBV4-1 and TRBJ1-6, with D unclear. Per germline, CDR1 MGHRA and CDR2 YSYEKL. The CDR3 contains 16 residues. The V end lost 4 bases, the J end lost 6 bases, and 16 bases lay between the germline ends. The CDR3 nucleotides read TGCGCCAGCAGCCGAGGAGGACCGACCACTAATTCACCCCTCCACTTT. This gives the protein CASSRGGPTTNSPLHF.

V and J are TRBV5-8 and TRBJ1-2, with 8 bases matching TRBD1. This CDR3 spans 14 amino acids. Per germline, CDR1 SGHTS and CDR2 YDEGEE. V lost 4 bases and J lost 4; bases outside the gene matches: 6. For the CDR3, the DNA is TGTGCCAGCAGCCCCGGACAGGGCGGCTATGGCTACACCTTC. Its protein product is CASSPGQGGYGYTF.

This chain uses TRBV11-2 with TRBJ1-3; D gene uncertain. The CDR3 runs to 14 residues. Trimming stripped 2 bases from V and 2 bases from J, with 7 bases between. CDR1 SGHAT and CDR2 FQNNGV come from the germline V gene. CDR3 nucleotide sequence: TGTGCCAGCAGCTTATCCCAGGCTGGAAACACCATATATTTT. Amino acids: CASSLSQAGNTIYF.

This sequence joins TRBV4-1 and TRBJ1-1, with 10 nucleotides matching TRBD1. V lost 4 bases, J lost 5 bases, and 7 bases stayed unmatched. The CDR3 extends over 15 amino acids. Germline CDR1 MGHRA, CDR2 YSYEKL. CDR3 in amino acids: CASSLAGQGRTEAFF. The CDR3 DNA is TGCGCCAGCAGCCTCGCGGGACAGGGGAGGACTGAAGCTTTCTTT.

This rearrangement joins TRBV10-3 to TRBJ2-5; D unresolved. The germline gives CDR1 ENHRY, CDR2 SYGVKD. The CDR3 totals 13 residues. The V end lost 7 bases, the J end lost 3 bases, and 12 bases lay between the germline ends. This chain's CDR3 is CAIKTLAEETQYF. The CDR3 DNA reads TGTGCCATCAAGACTTTGGCGGAAGAGACCCAGTACTTC.

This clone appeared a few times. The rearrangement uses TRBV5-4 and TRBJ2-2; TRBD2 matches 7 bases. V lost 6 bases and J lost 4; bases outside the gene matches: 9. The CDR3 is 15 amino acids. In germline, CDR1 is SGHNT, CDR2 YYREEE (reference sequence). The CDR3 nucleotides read TGTGCCAGCACCTGGAGGGAGGGCCTCACCGGGGAGCTGTTTTTT. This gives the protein CASTWREGLTGELFF.

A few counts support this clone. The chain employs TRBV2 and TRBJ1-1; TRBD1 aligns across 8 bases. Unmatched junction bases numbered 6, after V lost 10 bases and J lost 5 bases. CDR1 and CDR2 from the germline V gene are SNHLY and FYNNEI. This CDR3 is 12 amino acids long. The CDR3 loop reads CATRGRGTEAFF. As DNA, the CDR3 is TGTGCCACCAGGGGGCGCGGAACTGAAGCTTTCTTT.